This T cell receptor (beta chain) appears in the sequencing data of a study of CD8 T cells in ankylosing spondylitis. To note about this clonotype: Its target is not known.

The CDR3 consists of 18 residues. CDR1 LGHNA and CDR2 YNFKEQ come from the germline V gene. V was shortened by 0 bases and J by 7 bases, with 22 bases between the two germline ends. Findings and caveats of the study: Blood from ankylosing spondylitis patients appeared to carry a characteristic eight-variant TCR beta motif.

Making the TCR beta libraries involved quantitative 5'-RACE with molecular barcodes. Each CDR3 protein gets one entry after TCRdb re-called the 5' RACE reads with MiXCR. The sample shows about 390,000 distinct CDR3 sequences, around 22% of them seen only once. This TCR was recovered from a male donor with ankylosing spondylitis. Sequencing was performed on blood, either unsorted or a sorted T cell fraction (not recorded which). The gene calls are TRBV4-2 and TRBJ2-1, with D perhaps TRBD1 or TRBD2 (6 bases each). The CDR3 DNA is TGTGCCAGCAGCCAAGATGGTTACGGGACAAGGAGGGCGAATGAGCAGTTCTTC. Its protein product is CASSQDGYGTRRANEQFF.